These T cell receptor beta chains were read from a single sample in a study of blood T cell repertoires in COVID-19. Only in-frame clones appear in the TCRdb table, and some are missing; sequencing was by immunoSEQ multiplex PCR. Among around 300,000 clones listed, more than 80% were seen once. Specimen: peripheral blood. The receptor set was obtained from a woman aged 50 to 65 with COVID-19, enrolled during active disease. Each CDR3 is given with its conserved first and last residue. The D gene is left open where the match is weak. Rows give clone size only sometimes, using once, few, many, or a class for an expanded clone.

clone size: few
V gene: TRBV6-2/TRBV6-3
J gene: TRBJ2-2
D gene: TRBD1
CDR3 protein: CASSYEDRVTGELFF
CDR3 DNA: TGTGCCAGCAGTTATGAGGACAGGGTGACCGGGGAGCTGTTTTTT

clone size: -
V gene: TRBV19
J gene: TRBJ1-6
D gene: TRBD1
CDR3 protein: CASSIAELGQENSPLHF
CDR3 DNA: TGTGCCAGTAGTATAGCCGAACTGGGACAGGAGAATTCACCCCTCCACTTT

clone size: -
V gene: TRBV3-1/TRBV3-2
J gene: TRBJ2-7
D gene: TRBD2
CDR3 protein: CASSPIAGGNEQYF
CDR3 DNA: TGTGCCAGCAGCCCGATAGCGGGAGGTAACGAGCAGTACTTC

clone size: -
V gene: TRBV11-2
J gene: TRBJ1-1
D gene: -
CDR3 protein: CASSLETPNTEAFF
CDR3 DNA: TGTGCCAGCAGCTTAGAGACACCGAACACTGAAGCTTTCTTT

clone size: -
V gene: TRBV18
J gene: TRBJ2-3
D gene: TRBD2
CDR3 protein: CASSPQGLAGVTDTQYF
CDR3 DNA: TGTGCCAGCTCACCGCAAGGACTAGCGGGAGTAACAGATACGCAGTATTTT

clone size: few
V gene: TRBV27
J gene: TRBJ2-1
D gene: TRBD1
CDR3 protein: CASSLSLGTGGRNEQFF
CDR3 DNA: TGTGCCAGCAGTTTATCCCTTGGGACAGGAGGCAGGAATGAGCAGTTCTTC

clone size: once
V gene: TRBV5-6
J gene: TRBJ2-7
D gene: TRBD2
CDR3 protein: CASSSDLAGVIYEQYF
CDR3 DNA: TGTGCCAGCAGCTCAGATTTAGCGGGAGTAATCTACGAGCAGTACTTC

clone size: -
V gene: TRBV7-7
J gene: TRBJ2-4
D gene: TRBD1
CDR3 protein: CASSLDRGRENIQYF
CDR3 DNA: TGTGCTAGCAGCTTAGACAGGGGGCGGGAAAACATTCAGTACTTC

clone size: -
V gene: TRBV10-3
J gene: TRBJ2-2
D gene: -
CDR3 protein: CAISEAPAGTTGELFF
CDR3 DNA: TGTGCCATCAGTGAAGCCCCCGCAGGAACTACCGGGGAGCTGTTTTTT

clone size: -
V gene: TRBV7-9
J gene: TRBJ2-1
D gene: -
CDR3 protein: CASSPVDYPRQFF
CDR3 DNA: TGTGCCAGCAGCCCAGTGGACTATCCTCGACAGTTCTTC

clone size: -
V gene: TRBV29-1
J gene: TRBJ2-7
D gene: TRBD1
CDR3 protein: CSVQTGAFYEQYF
CDR3 DNA: TGCAGCGTTCAGACAGGGGCCTTCTACGAGCAGTACTTC

clone size: few
V gene: TRBV7-2
J gene: TRBJ2-7
D gene: TRBD2
CDR3 protein: CASSPSGTSGSGSYEQYF
CDR3 DNA: TGTGCCAGCAGCCCCTCCGGGACTAGCGGGAGTGGATCCTACGAGCAGTACTTC

clone size: once
V gene: TRBV5-1
J gene: TRBJ2-5
D gene: TRBD2
CDR3 protein: CASSLGRTSGIDAQETQYF
CDR3 DNA: TGCGCCAGCAGCTTGGGCAGGACTAGCGGGATAGACGCTCAGGAGACCCAGTACTTC

clone size: -
V gene: TRBV13
J gene: TRBJ2-3
D gene: TRBD2
CDR3 protein: CASSPPGTSGSADTQYF
CDR3 DNA: TGTGCCAGCAGCCCCCCCGGGACTAGCGGGTCCGCAGATACGCAGTATTTT

clone size: once
V gene: TRBV11-3
J gene: TRBJ2-7
D gene: TRBD1
CDR3 protein: CASSRGQGANEQYF
CDR3 DNA: TGTGCCAGCAGCCGAGGACAGGGGGCGAACGAGCAGTACTTC

clone size: -
V gene: TRBV12-3/TRBV12-4
J gene: TRBJ1-1
D gene: -
CDR3 protein: CASSFYPAEAFF
CDR3 DNA: TGTGCCAGCAGTTTTTATCCGGCTGAAGCTTTCTTT

clone size: -
V gene: TRBV19
J gene: TRBJ2-2
D gene: -
CDR3 protein: CASSGQGNVAGELFF
CDR3 DNA: TGTGCCAGTAGTGGTCAGGGGAATGTTGCCGGGGAGCTGTTTTTT

clone size: -
V gene: TRBV29-1
J gene: TRBJ2-7
D gene: TRBD2
CDR3 protein: CSVLAGSPEQYF
CDR3 DNA: TGCAGCGTCTTAGCGGGTAGCCCTGAGCAGTACTTC

clone size: -
V gene: TRBV6-6
J gene: TRBJ2-7
D gene: TRBD1
CDR3 protein: CASSLFVGTGDYEQYF
CDR3 DNA: TGTGCCAGCAGTCTATTCGTTGGGACAGGGGACTACGAGCAGTACTTC

clone size: few
V gene: TRBV15
J gene: TRBJ2-7
D gene: -
CDR3 protein: CATSRDLRGLYEQYF
CDR3 DNA: TGTGCCACCAGCAGAGATTTAAGGGGACTCTACGAGCAGTACTTC

clone size: -
V gene: TRBV7-2
J gene: TRBJ2-2
D gene: -
CDR3 protein: CASRDTDSLHTGELFF
CDR3 DNA: TGTGCCAGCAGAGACACCGACAGCCTCCACACCGGGGAGCTGTTTTTT

clone size: -
V gene: TRBV5-1
J gene: TRBJ2-5
D gene: TRBD1
CDR3 protein: CASSSTGDGAETQYF
CDR3 DNA: TGCGCCAGCAGCTCGACAGGGGACGGTGCGGAGACCCAGTACTTC

clone size: -
V gene: TRBV19
J gene: TRBJ2-7
D gene: TRBD2
CDR3 protein: CASSITRGGTYEQYF
CDR3 DNA: TGTGCCAGTAGTATTACCCGGGGGGGCACGTACGAGCAGTACTTC

clone size: -
V gene: TRBV11-2
J gene: TRBJ2-1
D gene: TRBD2
CDR3 protein: CASSLRTSGSYEQFF
CDR3 DNA: TGTGCCAGCAGCCTACGGACTAGCGGGAGTTATGAGCAGTTCTTC

clone size: -
V gene: TRBV6-1
J gene: TRBJ1-4
D gene: TRBD1
CDR3 protein: CASSEPWFGDRVREKLFF
CDR3 DNA: TGTGCCAGCAGTGAACCTTGGTTTGGGGACAGGGTTCGAGAAAAACTGTTTTTT

clone size: once
V gene: TRBV11-3
J gene: TRBJ2-7
D gene: -
CDR3 protein: CASSWGLAYEQYF
CDR3 DNA: TGTGCCAGCAGCTGGGGGCTAGCCTACGAGCAGTACTTC

clone size: -
V gene: TRBV9
J gene: TRBJ2-7
D gene: TRBD2
CDR3 protein: CASSRTSGSYEQYF
CDR3 DNA: TGTGCCAGCAGCAGGACTAGCGGGAGTTACGAGCAGTACTTC

clone size: once
V gene: TRBV30
J gene: TRBJ2-3
D gene: -
CDR3 protein: CASALSGFTDTQYF
CDR3 DNA: TGTGCCTCGGCTCTTAGCGGTTTCACAGATACGCAGTATTTT

clone size: -
V gene: TRBV6-1
J gene: TRBJ2-5
D gene: -
CDR3 protein: CASSEMGARKETQYF
CDR3 DNA: TGTGCCAGCAGTGAAATGGGGGCACGGAAAGAGACCCAGTACTTC

clone size: -
V gene: TRBV27
J gene: TRBJ1-5
D gene: TRBD1
CDR3 protein: CASRSGQSSNQPQHF
CDR3 DNA: TGTGCCAGCAGATCGGGACAGTCAAGCAATCAGCCCCAGCATTTT

clone size: -
V gene: TRBV14
J gene: TRBJ2-1
D gene: TRBD2
CDR3 protein: CASSQAHMGTKTGGREQFF
CDR3 DNA: TGTGCCAGCAGCCAAGCTCACATGGGTACGAAAACGGGAGGGCGTGAGCAGTTCTTC

clone size: -
V gene: TRBV24-1
J gene: TRBJ2-2
D gene: -
CDR3 protein: CATQLGANTGELFF
CDR3 DNA: TGTGCCACCCAGTTGGGCGCGAACACCGGGGAGCTGTTTTTT

clone size: -
V gene: TRBV6-5
J gene: TRBJ2-3
D gene: -
CDR3 protein: CASTHGVRTDTQYF
CDR3 DNA: TGTGCCAGCACCCACGGGGTCCGCACAGATACGCAGTATTTT